Shown below are 3 T cell receptor beta chains from a single sample sequenced in a study of T-cell reconstitution after alpha-beta-depleted transplantation in children. A library of TCRbeta sequences, prepared with unique molecular identifiers, was generated. TCRdb analysed the PCR reads with MiXCR anew, one entry per CDR3 protein. The table includes about 610,000 distinct CDR3 sequences, about 10% detected once. The source material was PBMCs from the stem cell graft donor, sampled from the stem cell graft. The receptors originated from a human donor who donated a stem cell graft to a child with acute myeloid leukemia.

This clonotype occurred many times. V gene TRBV5-1 combines with J gene TRBJ2-3; 9 nucleotides line up with TRBD1. After removal of 0 bases from V and 2 bases from J, the junction contained 4 bases not matched to a gene. The germline V gene encodes CDR1 SGHRS and CDR2 YFSETQ. The CDR3 consists of 16 residues. The CDR3: CASSLEGQGLTDTQYF. CDR3 in DNA: TGCGCCAGCAGCTTGGAGGGACAGGGTCTCACAGATACGCAGTATTTT.

This clonotype was seen a few times. The CDR3 region has the DNA TGTGCCAGCAGCCGACGTCCCAGCGGACAAGAGACCCAGTACTTC. Its translation: CASSRRPSGQETQYF. The chain is built from TRBV11-2 and TRBJ2-5, with D perhaps TRBD2 (5 bases). The CDR3 sequence is 15 residues long. Between the trimmed V and J ends, which lost 5 bases and 2 bases, there was a span of 15 bases. Germline CDR1 reads SGHAT; CDR2 reads FQNNGV.

This clonotype was detected only a few times. The chain has TRBV20-1 and TRBJ2-5, with a possible D match to TRBD2 (5 bases). CDR1 and CDR2 from the germline V gene are DFQATT and SNEGSKA (reference sequence). Trimming removed 4 bases at V and 3 bases at J, with 9 bases between. This CDR3 contains 12 residues. The chain's CDR3 is CSANMGEETQYF. In nucleotides, the CDR3 is TGCAGTGCTAATATGGGAGAAGAGACCCAGTACTTC.